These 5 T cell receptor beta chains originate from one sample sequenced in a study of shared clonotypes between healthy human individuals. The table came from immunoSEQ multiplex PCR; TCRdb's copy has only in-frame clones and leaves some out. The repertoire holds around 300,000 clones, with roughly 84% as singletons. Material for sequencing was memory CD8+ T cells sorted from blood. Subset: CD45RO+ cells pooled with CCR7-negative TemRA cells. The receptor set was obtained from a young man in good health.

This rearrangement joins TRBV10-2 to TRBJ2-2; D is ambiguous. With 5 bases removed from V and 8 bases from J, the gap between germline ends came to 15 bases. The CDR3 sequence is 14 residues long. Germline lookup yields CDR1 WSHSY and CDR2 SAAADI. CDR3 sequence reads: CASSPFGPYGELFF. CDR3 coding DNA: TGCGCCAGCAGTCCGTTTGGACCCTATGGGGAGCTGTTTTTT.

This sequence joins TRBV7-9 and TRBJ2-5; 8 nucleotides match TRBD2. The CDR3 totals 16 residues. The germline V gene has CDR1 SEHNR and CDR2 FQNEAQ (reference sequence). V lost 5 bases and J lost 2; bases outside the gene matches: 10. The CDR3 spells CASSGGTRWEQETQYF. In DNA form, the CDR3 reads TGTGCCAGCAGCGGGGGGACTAGATGGGAGCAAGAGACCCAGTACTTC.

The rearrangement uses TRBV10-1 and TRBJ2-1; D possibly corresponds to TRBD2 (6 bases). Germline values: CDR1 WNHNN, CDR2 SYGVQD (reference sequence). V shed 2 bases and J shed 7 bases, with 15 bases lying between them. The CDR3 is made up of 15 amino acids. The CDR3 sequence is CASSEATGGVNEQFF. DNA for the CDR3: TGCGCCAGCAGTGAGGCTACAGGAGGGGTAAATGAGCAGTTCTTC.

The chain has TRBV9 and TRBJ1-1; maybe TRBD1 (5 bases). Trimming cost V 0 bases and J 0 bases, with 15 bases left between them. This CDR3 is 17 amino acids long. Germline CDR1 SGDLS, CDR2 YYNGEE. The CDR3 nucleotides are TGTGCCAGCAGCGTAGCTCCGGGGCCTTACATGAACACTGAAGCTTTCTTT. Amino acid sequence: CASSVAPGPYMNTEAFF.

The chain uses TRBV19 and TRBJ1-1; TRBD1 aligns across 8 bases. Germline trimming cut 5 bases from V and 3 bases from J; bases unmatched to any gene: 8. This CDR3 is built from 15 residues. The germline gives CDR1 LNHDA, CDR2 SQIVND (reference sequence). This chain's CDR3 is CASSLGQGLDTEAFF. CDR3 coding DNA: TGTGCCAGTAGTCTTGGACAGGGTCTGGACACTGAAGCTTTCTTT.